The 23 T cell receptor beta chains listed next were all sequenced from one sample in a study of T cell responses to AZD1222 COVID-19 vaccine. Generated by immunoSEQ multiplex PCR, the TCRdb table keeps only in-frame clones and is missing some. The sample includes some 86,000 clones, approximately 91% of them seen just once. The sample consisted of peripheral blood, taken 28 days after the second AZD1222 dose. These receptors originate from an adult who received the AZD1222 COVID-19 vaccine.

V and J are TRBV2 and TRBJ2-7; 8 nucleotides match TRBD1. The germline V gene encodes CDR1 SNHLY and CDR2 FYNNEI. After removal of 6 bases from V and 1 base from J, the junction contained 5 bases not matched to a gene. CDR3 length equals 14 residues. Here the CDR3 DNA reads TGTGCCAGCAGCTCCCGGACAGGGTCCTACGAGCAGTACTTC. It encodes CASSSRTGSYEQYF.

The rearrangement uses TRBV13 and TRBJ1-1; 7 bases align to TRBD1. This CDR3 spans 16 amino acids. The germline gives CDR1 PRHDT, CDR2 FYEKMQ (reference sequence). The ends lost 3 bases at V and 0 bases at J; junction bases unmatched: 7. CDR3 loop: CASSFWAGGMNTEAFF. The CDR3 nucleotides are TGTGCCAGCAGCTTTTGGGCAGGGGGAATGAACACTGAAGCTTTCTTT.

Comments on this clone: Other DNA sequences of this sample code for an identical CDR3. This chain joins TRBV3-1 (or the pseudogene TRBV3-2) and TRBJ1-3; D remains unclear. Germline V CDR1 and CDR2: LGHDT, YNNKEL (reference sequence). CDR3 size: 12 residues. Trimming pared 4 bases from V and 3 bases from J, leaving 4 bases between. The CDR3 spells CASSRIGNTIYF. CDR3 bases: TGTGCCAGCAGCCGGATTGGAAACACCATATATTTT.

This clone was observed a handful of times. V usage is TRBV4-3 and J usage is TRBJ2-1; 9 bases fit TRBD2. V gave up 4 bases and J gave up 5 bases; unmatched junction bases: 6. Germline lookup yields CDR1 LGHNA and CDR2 YSLEER. This CDR3 spans 15 amino acids. The chain's CDR3 is CASSRLAGYDNEQFF. CDR3 DNA sequence: TGCGCCAGCAGCCGTCTAGCGGGGTATGACAATGAGCAGTTCTTC.

This chain links TRBV29-1 with TRBJ1-5; D is unclear. The germline V and J ends were trimmed by 4 bases and 1 base, with 8 bases remaining between them. This CDR3 has 13 residues. Germline assignment: CDR1 SQVTM and CDR2 ANQGSEA. The CDR3 DNA is TGCAGCGTTGGGACTGGGAGCAATCAGCCCCAGCATTTT. This sequence encodes CSVGTGSNQPQHF.

CDR3 sequence: CASSPQHF. The CDR3 DNA sequence: TGTGCCAGCAGCCCCCAGCATTTT. V is TRBV6-7 and J is TRBJ1-5; D is unresolved. TRBV6-7 is treated as an ORF (open reading frame) with a function not yet certain. CDR3 size: 8 residues. Trimming left V 6 bases short and J 10 bases short, with 1 base between.

This chain uses TRBV6-5 with TRBJ1-5; TRBD1 matches 8 bases. Per the germline V gene, CDR1 is MNHEY and CDR2 is SVGAGI. The CDR3 loop spans 15 amino acids. The V gene end was trimmed by 4 bases and the J gene end by 2 bases; junction bases not matched to a gene: 4. CDR3 residues: CASSLGQGGNQPQHF. The CDR3 DNA sequence: TGTGCCAGCAGTTTAGGACAGGGCGGCAATCAGCCCCAGCATTTT.

V is TRBV6-5 and J is TRBJ1-2; D is perhaps TRBD1 (6 bases). Germline CDR1 MNHEY, CDR2 SVGAGI. The CDR3 extends over 15 amino acids. Trimming took off 2 bases at V and 5 bases at J, with 15 bases between the two ends. The CDR3 loop reads CASSYVQGSGYGYTF. The DNA of the CDR3 is TGTGCCAGCAGTTACGTCCAGGGGAGTGGGTATGGCTACACCTTC.

This clone appeared once. A read error may account for a junction end that differs from germline. The chain is built from TRBV2 and TRBJ2-3; the match to TRBD1 covers 10 bases. This CDR3 region has 18 residues. Germline V lookup: CDR1 SNHLY, CDR2 FYNNEI. The CDR3, as DNA: TGTGCCGGCAGTTTGACAGGGGGCCATAGCGGGAGCACAGATACGCAGTATTTT. Its translation: CAGSLTGGHSGSTDTQYF. Together with reference TRBV2 and TRBJ2-3, the CDR3 gives the full variable domain: EPEVTQTPSHQVTQMGQEVILRCVPISNHLYFYWYRQILGQKVEFLVSFYNNEISEKSEIFDDQFSVERPDGSNFTLKIRSTKLEDSAMYFCAGSLTGGHSGSTDTQYFGPGTRLTVL.

V is TRBV4-1 and J is TRBJ1-1; possibly TRBD1 for D (5 bases). Germline CDR1 MGHRA, CDR2 YSYEKL. The CDR3 runs 14 residues. V lost 4 bases to trimming and J lost 3 bases, with 12 bases between them. As DNA, the CDR3 is TGCGCCAGCAGCCTGAATGTGGGGGACACTGAAGCTTTCTTT. It codes for CASSLNVGDTEAFF.

The chain couples TRBV7-2 to TRBJ2-1, with TRBD2 identical over 7 bases. V lost 3 bases, J lost 3 bases, and 5 bases stayed unmatched. Germline V lookup: CDR1 SGHTA, CDR2 FQGNSA. CDR3 size: 15 residues. CDR3 nucleotides: TGTGCCAGCAGCTTCGCGACTAGCAGCTACAATGAGCAGTTCTTC. Its protein product is CASSFATSSYNEQFF.

This chain uses TRBV15 with TRBJ2-3; 11 nucleotides line up with TRBD2. Germline loops: CDR1 LNHNV, CDR2 YYDKDF (reference sequence). CDR3 length: 17 amino acids. V gave up 5 bases and J gave up 4 bases; unmatched junction bases: 11. The CDR3 sequence is CATSGATSGLAADTQYF. The CDR3 coding sequence is TGTGCCACCAGCGGGGCCACCTCGGGACTAGCGGCAGATACGCAGTATTTT.

The gene calls are TRBV6-1 and TRBJ2-1; D is unresolved. V shed 2 bases and J shed 5 bases, with 10 bases lying between them. Germline V gene sequence: CDR1 MNHNS, CDR2 SASEGT. This CDR3 region has 14 residues. The CDR3 here is CASSEYDTNNEQFF. The CDR3, as DNA: TGTGCCAGCAGTGAATATGACACTAACAATGAGCAGTTCTTC.

With respect to this clone: Other DNA sequences in this specimen translate into the identical CDR3. The chain recombines TRBV27 with TRBJ1-5; D is undetermined. CDR1 and CDR2 (germline): MNHEY, SMNVEV (reference sequence). The CDR3 totals 13 residues. The V end lost 9 bases, the J end lost 5 bases, and 14 bases lay between the germline ends. The chain's CDR3 is CASSLSRDQPQHF. The CDR3 region has the DNA TGTGCCAGTAGCCTCAGTCGGGATCAGCCCCAGCATTTT.

This clone was recorded a few times. The chain combines TRBV7-9 with TRBJ2-7; D assignment may be TRBD1 or TRBD2 (5 bases each). Looked up from germline, CDR1 is SEHNR and CDR2 is FQNEAQ (reference sequence). The CDR3 extends over 13 amino acids. Trimming took 5 bases from V and 7 from J, leaving 15 bases between them. DNA of the CDR3: TGTGCCAGCAGCGGCCGGGACGAACCGGAGCAGTACTTC. It translates to CASSGRDEPEQYF. The whole variable domain, remainder taken from reference TRBV7-9 and TRBJ2-7, is DTGVSQNPRHKITKRGQNVTFRCDPISEHNRLYWYRQTLGQGPEFLTYFQNEAQLEKSRLLSDRFSAERPKGSFSTLEIQRTEQGDSAMYLCASSGRDEPEQYFGPGTRLTVT.

The CDR3 DNA is TGTGCCAGCAGTGAACGTTGGCAGGGGCGTCAGCCCCAGCATTTT. Residues: CASSERWQGRQPQHF. The gene calls are TRBV6-1 and TRBJ1-5, with a weak D call TRBD1 (6 bases). Trimming cost V 2 bases and J 6 bases, with 14 bases left between them. This CDR3 comprises 15 residues. Germline CDR1 MNHNS, CDR2 SASEGT.

The V call is TRBV4-3, the J call TRBJ2-7, with 7 bases that match TRBD2. V shed 1 base and J 7 bases; nucleotides not matched to a gene: 16. The CDR3 covers 17 residues. Germline V gives CDR1 LGHNA, CDR2 YSLEER. The CDR3 reads CASSQATASGTPREQYF. In DNA, the CDR3 is TGCGCCAGCAGCCAAGCCACCGCGAGCGGGACCCCTCGGGAGCAGTACTTC.

V usage is TRBV10-3 and J usage is TRBJ1-3; no clear D gene. Germline V CDR1 and CDR2: ENHRY, SYGVKD. The CDR3 consists of 15 residues. The V end was cut by 6 bases, the J end by 0 bases, with 12 bases between. The CDR3 loop reads CAIRGLPVSGNTIYF. DNA of the CDR3: TGTGCCATCAGGGGCCTACCCGTCTCTGGAAACACCATATATTTT.

The chain has TRBV12-5 and TRBJ2-3, with a weak D call TRBD1 (6 bases). The V end lost 2 bases, the J end lost 1 base, and 16 bases lay between the germline ends. This CDR3 comprises 17 residues. The germline gives CDR1 LGHNT, CDR2 FRNRAP. The chain's CDR3 is CASGLTKDSVGTDTQYF. The CDR3 DNA is TGTGCTAGTGGTTTGACAAAGGACAGCGTCGGCACAGATACGCAGTATTTT.

Remarks on this clone: Mismatch with germline at one junction end may stem from a read error. The J gene is TRBJ2-1, the V gene TRBV2, with unresolved D. Germline assignment: CDR1 SNHLY and CDR2 FYNNEI. The CDR3 covers 12 residues. The CDR3 coding sequence is TGTGCCAGCAGGGAAGGGTCTGTTTATGGCCTCTTC. Translated: CASREGSVYGLF.

The chain is built from TRBV12-3 or TRBV12-4 and TRBJ1-6, with D unclear. This CDR3 has 13 residues. V was cut by 3 bases and J by 7 bases, with 7 bases left in between. The CDR3 is CASSLTGNSPLHF. CDR3 nucleotides: TGTGCCAGCAGTTTGACCGGGAATTCACCCCTCCACTTT.

The CDR3 region is CASSFLAGNEQFF. CDR3 DNA sequence: TGTGCCAGCAGCTTCCTAGCAGGAAATGAGCAGTTCTTC. The chain employs TRBV7-2 and TRBJ2-1, with a weak D call TRBD2 (5 bases). The CDR3 extends over 13 amino acids. Germline CDR1 SGHTA, CDR2 FQGNSA. V lost 3 bases and J 7 bases, leaving 10 bases between the germline ends. The variable domain in full, completed from reference TRBV7-2 and TRBJ2-1, reads GAGVSQSPSNKVTEKGKDVELRCDPISGHTALYWYRQSLGQGLEFLIYFQGNSAPDKSGLPSDRFSAERTGGSVSTLTIQRTQQEDSAVYLCASSFLAGNEQFFGPGTRLTVL.

The chain links TRBV2 to TRBJ1-2; TRBD1 matches 7 bases. From germline, CDR1 is SNHLY and CDR2 FYNNEI. V lost 4 bases to trimming and J lost 4 bases; unmatched junction nucleotides: 9. This CDR3 is 15 amino acids long. The DNA for the CDR3 is TGTGCCAGCAGTGCCACTCAGGGGGGGACCTATGGCTACACCTTC. Its translation is CASSATQGGTYGYTF. The whole variable domain, remainder taken from reference TRBV2 and TRBJ1-2, is EPEVTQTPSHQVTQMGQEVILRCVPISNHLYFYWYRQILGQKVEFLVSFYNNEISEKSEIFDDQFSVERPDGSNFTLKIRSTKLEDSAMYFCASSATQGGTYGYTFGSGTRLTVV.